This TCR beta chain was captured by sequencing in a study of metastatic and nonmetastatic thyroid tumors. Trimming pared 8 bases from V and 3 bases from J, leaving 13 bases between. This CDR3 spans 13 amino acids. Germline V lookup: CDR1 KGHDR, CDR2 SFDVKD. TCRdb re-processed the PCR reads through MiXCR. The sample includes some 46,000 clones, around a quarter seen only once; the top ten take around 3.4%. General study results and limits: Reported TCR beta diversity, measured in blood and tumor, was significantly higher for malignant thyroid tumors than for benign nodules.

All patients reached thyroid surgery having received no treatment beforehand. The table lists this clone with a few counts. The antigen is not known. Sequencing input: blood. V is TRBV24-1 and J is TRBJ2-7; D is unresolved. This clonotype originated in a male donor with papillary thyroid cancer or a benign thyroid nodule (not recorded which). Some clones in this sample may be carry-over from other donors' samples. In DNA, the CDR3 is TGTGCCACCATGAAACAGCGATACTACGAGCAGTACTTC. This sequence encodes CATMKQRYYEQYF.